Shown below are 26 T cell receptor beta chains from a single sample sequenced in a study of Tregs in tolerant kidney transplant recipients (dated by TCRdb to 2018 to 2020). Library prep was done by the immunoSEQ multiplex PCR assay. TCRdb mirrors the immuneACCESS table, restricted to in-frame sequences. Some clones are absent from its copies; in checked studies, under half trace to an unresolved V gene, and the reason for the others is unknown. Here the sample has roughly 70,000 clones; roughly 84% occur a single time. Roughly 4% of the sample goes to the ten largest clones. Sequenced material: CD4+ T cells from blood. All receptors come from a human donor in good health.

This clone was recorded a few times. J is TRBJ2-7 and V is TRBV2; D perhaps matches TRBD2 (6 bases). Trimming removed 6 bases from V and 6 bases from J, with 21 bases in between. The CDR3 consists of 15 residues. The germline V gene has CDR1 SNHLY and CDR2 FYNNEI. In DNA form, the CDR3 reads TGTGCCAGCAGGGACCTCGGAGCGGGCCTCTCCGAGCAGTACTTC. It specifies CASRDLGAGLSEQYF.

CDR3 region: CASSSERIGLETQYF. The CDR3 DNA reads as TGTGCCAGCAGCTCGGAGCGGATCGGGCTTGAGACCCAGTACTTC. The V call is TRBV5-6, the J call TRBJ2-5; possible D gene TRBD2, 5 bases. CDR1 SGHDT and CDR2 YYEEEE come from the germline V gene. V lost 3 bases, J lost 5 bases, and 17 bases lay in between. The CDR3 runs to 15 residues.

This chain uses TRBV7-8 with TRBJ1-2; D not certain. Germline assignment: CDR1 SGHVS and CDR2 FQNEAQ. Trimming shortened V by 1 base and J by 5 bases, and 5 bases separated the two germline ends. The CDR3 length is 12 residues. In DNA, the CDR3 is TGTGCCAGCAGCTTAGGGGATTATGGCTACACCTTC. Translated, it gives CASSLGDYGYTF.

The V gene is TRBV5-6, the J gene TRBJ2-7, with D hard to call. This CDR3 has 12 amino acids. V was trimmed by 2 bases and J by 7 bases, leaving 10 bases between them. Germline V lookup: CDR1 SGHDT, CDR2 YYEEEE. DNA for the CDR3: TGTGCCAGCAGCTTCGGATTAAGGGAGCAGTACTTC. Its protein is CASSFGLREQYF.

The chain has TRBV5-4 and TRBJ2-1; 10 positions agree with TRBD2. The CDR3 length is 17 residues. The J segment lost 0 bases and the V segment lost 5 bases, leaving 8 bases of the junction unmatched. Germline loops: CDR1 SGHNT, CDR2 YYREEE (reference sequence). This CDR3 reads CASSPLASGSSYNEQFF. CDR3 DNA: TGTGCCAGCAGTCCGCTGGCTAGCGGGAGCTCCTACAATGAGCAGTTCTTC.

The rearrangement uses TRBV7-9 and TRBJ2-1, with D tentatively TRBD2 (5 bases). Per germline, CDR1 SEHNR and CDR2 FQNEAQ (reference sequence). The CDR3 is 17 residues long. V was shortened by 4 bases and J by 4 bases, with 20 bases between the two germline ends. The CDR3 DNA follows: TGTGCCAGCAGCTACGGACTCATCGGATTGTTATACAATGAGCAGTTCTTC. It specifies CASSYGLIGLLYNEQFF.

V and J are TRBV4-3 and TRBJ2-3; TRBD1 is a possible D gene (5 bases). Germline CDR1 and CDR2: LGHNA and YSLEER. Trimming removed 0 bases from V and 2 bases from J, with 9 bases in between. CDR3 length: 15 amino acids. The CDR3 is CASSQDRGDTDTQYF. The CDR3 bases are TGCGCCAGCAGCCAAGATAGGGGCGACACAGATACGCAGTATTTT.

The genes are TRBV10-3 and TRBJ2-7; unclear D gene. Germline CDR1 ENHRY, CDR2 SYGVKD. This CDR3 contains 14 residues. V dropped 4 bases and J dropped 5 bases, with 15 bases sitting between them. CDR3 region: CAISVERAHDEQYF. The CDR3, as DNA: TGTGCCATCAGTGTGGAAAGGGCTCACGACGAGCAGTACTTC.

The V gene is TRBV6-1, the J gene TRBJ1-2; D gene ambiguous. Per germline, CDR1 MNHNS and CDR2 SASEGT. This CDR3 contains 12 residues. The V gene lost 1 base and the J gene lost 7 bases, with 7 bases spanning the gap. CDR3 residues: CASSEGWFGYTF. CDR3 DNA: TGTGCCAGCAGTGAAGGCTGGTTTGGCTACACCTTC.

CDR3 amino acids: CASSPGGDYGYTF. In nucleotides, the CDR3 is TGTGCCAGCAGCCCTGGCGGAGACTATGGCTACACCTTC. The rearrangement uses TRBV6-5 and TRBJ1-2; the D is unclear. Looked up from germline, CDR1 is MNHEY and CDR2 is SVGAGI. V dropped 6 bases and J dropped 3 bases, with 11 bases sitting between them. The CDR3 totals 13 residues.

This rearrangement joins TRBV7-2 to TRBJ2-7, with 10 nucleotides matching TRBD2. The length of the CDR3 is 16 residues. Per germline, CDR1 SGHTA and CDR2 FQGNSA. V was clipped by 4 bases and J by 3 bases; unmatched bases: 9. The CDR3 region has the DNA TGTGCCAGCAGCTCTCAAGCGGGAGGGCCGGGCTACGAGCAGTACTTC. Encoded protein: CASSSQAGGPGYEQYF.

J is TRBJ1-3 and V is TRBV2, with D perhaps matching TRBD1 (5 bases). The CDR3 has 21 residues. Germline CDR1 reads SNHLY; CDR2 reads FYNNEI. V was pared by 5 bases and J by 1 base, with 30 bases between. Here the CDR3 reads CASSLRPVLQGGLSSGNTIYF. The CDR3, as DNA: TGTGCCAGCAGTCTCCGGCCGGTTTTGCAGGGCGGTTTGTCTTCTGGAAACACCATATATTTT.

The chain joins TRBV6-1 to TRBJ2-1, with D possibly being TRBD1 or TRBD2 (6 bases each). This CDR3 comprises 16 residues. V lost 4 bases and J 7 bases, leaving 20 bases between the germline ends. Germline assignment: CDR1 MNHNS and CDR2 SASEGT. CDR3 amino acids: CASSALSSGGGNEQFF. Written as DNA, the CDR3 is TGTGCCAGCAGTGCGCTCTCTTCCGGGGGCGGGAATGAGCAGTTCTTC.

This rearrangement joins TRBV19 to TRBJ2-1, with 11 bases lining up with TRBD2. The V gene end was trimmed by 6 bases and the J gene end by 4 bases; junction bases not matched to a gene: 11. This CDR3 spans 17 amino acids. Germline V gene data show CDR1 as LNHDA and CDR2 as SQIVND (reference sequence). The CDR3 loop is CASSRNGGLADYNEQFF. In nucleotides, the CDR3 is TGTGCCAGTAGCCGCAACGGGGGACTAGCGGATTACAATGAGCAGTTCTTC.

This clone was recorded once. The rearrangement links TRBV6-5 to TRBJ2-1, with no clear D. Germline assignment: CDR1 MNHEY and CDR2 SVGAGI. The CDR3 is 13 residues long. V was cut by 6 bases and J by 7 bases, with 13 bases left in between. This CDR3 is CASRVLTLNEQFF. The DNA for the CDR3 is TGTGCCAGCAGAGTACTTACCTTGAATGAGCAGTTCTTC.

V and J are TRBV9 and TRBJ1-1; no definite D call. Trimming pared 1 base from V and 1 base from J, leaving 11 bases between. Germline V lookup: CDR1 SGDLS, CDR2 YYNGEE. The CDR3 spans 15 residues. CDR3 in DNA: TGTGCCAGCAGCGTAAGCCCGAATACGAACACTGAAGCTTTCTTT. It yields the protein CASSVSPNTNTEAFF.

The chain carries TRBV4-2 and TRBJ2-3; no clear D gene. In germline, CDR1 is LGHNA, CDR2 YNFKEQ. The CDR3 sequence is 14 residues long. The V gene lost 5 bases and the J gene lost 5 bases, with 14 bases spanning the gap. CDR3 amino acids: CASSAATHGDTQYF. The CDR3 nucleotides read TGTGCCAGCAGCGCAGCGACCCATGGAGATACGCAGTATTTT.

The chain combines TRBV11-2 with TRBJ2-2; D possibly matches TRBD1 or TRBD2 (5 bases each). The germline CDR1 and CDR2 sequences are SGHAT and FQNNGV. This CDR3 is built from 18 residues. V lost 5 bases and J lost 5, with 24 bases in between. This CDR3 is CASSTLKGRGSRTGELFF. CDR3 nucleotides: TGTGCCAGCAGCACCTTAAAGGGGCGAGGGAGTCGGACCGGGGAGCTGTTTTTT.

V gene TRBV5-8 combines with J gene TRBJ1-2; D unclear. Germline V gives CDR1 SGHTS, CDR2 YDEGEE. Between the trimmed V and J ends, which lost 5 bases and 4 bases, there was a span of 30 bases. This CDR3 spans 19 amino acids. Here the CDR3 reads CASRTFLSGERTRGYGYTF. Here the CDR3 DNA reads TGTGCCAGCAGGACTTTCCTTTCAGGAGAACGAACGCGGGGCTATGGCTACACCTTC.

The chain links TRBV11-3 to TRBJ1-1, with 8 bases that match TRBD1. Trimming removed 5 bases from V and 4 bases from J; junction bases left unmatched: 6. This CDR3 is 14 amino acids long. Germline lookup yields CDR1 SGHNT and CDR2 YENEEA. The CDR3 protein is CASSRNTGGTEAFF. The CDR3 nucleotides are TGTGCCAGCAGCCGGAACACAGGGGGCACTGAAGCTTTCTTT.

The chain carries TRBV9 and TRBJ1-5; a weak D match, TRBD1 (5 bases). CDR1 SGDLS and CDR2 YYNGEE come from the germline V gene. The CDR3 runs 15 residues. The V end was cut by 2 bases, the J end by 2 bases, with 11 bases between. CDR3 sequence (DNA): TGTGCCAGCAGCGTGGGGGTGGGGGGCAATCAGCCCCAGCATTTT. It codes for CASSVGVGGNQPQHF.

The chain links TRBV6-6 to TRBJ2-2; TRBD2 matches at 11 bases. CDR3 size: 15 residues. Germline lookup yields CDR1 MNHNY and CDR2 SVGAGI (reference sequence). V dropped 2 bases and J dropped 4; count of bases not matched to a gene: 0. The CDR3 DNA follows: TGTGCCAGCAGTTACACTAGCGGGGGCACCGGGGAGCTGTTTTTT. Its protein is CASSYTSGGTGELFF.

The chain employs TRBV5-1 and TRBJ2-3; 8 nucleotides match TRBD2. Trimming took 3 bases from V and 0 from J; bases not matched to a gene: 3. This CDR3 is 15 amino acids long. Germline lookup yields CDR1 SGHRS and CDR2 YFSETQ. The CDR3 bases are TGCGCCAGCAGCTCTGGGACTAGGAGCACAGATACGCAGTATTTT. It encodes CASSSGTRSTDTQYF.

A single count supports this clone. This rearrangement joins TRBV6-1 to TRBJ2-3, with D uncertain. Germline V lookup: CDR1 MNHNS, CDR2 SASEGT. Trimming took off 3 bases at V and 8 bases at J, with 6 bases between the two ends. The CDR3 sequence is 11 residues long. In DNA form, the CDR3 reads TGTGCCAGCAGTGACTCAGTTACGCAGTATTTT. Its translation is CASSDSVTQYF.

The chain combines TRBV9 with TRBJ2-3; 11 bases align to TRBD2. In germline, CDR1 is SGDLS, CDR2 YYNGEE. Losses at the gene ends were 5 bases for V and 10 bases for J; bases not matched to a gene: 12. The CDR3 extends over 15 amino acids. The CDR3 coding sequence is TGTGCCAGCAGGCCACTCACTAGCGGGAGTAATCCGCAGTATTTT. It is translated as CASRPLTSGSNPQYF.

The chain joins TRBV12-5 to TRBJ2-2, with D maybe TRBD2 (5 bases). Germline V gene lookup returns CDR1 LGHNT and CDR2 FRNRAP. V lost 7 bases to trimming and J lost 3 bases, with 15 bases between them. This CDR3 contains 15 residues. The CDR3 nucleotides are TGTGCTAGTGCCCTAAGAGGGTTGGACACCGGGGAGCTGTTTTTT. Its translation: CASALRGLDTGELFF.